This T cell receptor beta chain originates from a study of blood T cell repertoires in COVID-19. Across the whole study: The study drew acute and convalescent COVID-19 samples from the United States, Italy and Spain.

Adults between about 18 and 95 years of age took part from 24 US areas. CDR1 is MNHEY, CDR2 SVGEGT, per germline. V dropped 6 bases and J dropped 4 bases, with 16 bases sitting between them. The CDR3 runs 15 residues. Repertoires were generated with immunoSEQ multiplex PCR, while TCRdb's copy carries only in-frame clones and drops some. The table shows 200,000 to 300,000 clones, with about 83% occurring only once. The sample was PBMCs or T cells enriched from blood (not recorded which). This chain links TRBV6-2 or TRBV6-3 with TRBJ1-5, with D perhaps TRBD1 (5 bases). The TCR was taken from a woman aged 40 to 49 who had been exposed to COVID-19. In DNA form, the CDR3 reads TGTGCCAGCAGCCCCCTGGGGCTAGGGAATCAGCCCCAGCATTTT. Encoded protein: CASSPLGLGNQPQHF.